Below, 13 T cell receptor beta chains from the same sample are listed, as sequenced in a study of T-cell memory formation after mild COVID-19. From the 5' RACE reads, TCRdb called clonotypes with MiXCR, one entry per CDR3 protein. The table records hundreds of thousands of distinct CDR3 sequences, 7% to 10% of them present only once. Source material: PBMCs or a T cell subset sorted from them (not recorded which). The source of these receptors is a young man who had mild COVID-19 (a few samples of this study predate the infection). Cell type and time point are not known.

The chain's CDR3 is CASSSEVLAGYDEQFF. The CDR3 DNA reads as TGTGCCAGCAGTTCCGAGGTCTTGGCAGGGTACGATGAGCAGTTCTTC. This chain links TRBV6-2 or TRBV6-3 with TRBJ2-1, with D possibly being TRBD1 (5 bases). Germline V CDR1 and CDR2: MNHEY, SVGEGT. V lost 4 bases and J lost 8, with 21 bases in between. The CDR3 loop spans 16 amino acids.

The chain links TRBV25-1 to TRBJ2-2; D gene ambiguous. Germline CDR1 reads MGHDK; CDR2 reads SYGVNS. Trimming removed 1 base from V and 0 bases from J, with 3 bases in between. The CDR3 spans 14 residues. The DNA for the CDR3 is TGTGCCAGCAGTGAATTTACGAACACCGGGGAGCTGTTTTTT. As protein: CASSEFTNTGELFF.

This clonotype was seen only a few times. The chain has TRBV11-2 and TRBJ2-7; TRBD2 matches at 8 bases. The CDR3 covers 17 residues. J lost 1 base, V lost 1 base, and 9 bases had no gene match. CDR1 SGHAT and CDR2 FQNNGV come from the germline V gene. CDR3 nucleotide sequence: TGTGCCAGCAGCTTAGTGACCGGGACTAGACGGTCCTACGAGCAGTACTTC. It yields the protein CASSLVTGTRRSYEQYF.

This clonotype was seen more than once but under ten times. The chain carries TRBV11-2 and TRBJ2-3, with 8 positions matching TRBD1. The CDR3 extends over 16 amino acids. Trimming at V came to 1 base and at J to 0 bases, leaving 3 bases not matched to a gene. The germline V gene encodes CDR1 SGHAT and CDR2 FQNNGV. The CDR3 reads CASSLGQGASTDTQYF. The CDR3 DNA reads as TGTGCCAGCAGCTTAGGCCAGGGGGCCAGCACAGATACGCAGTATTTT.

At least ten counts were recorded for this clonotype. This rearrangement joins TRBV6-6 to TRBJ2-2; 15 bases are a match to TRBD2. This CDR3 has 18 amino acids. The germline V gene encodes CDR1 MNHNY and CDR2 SVGAGI (reference sequence). With 6 bases clipped from V and 0 bases from J, the junction kept 5 bases outside the gene matches. The CDR3 DNA follows: TGTGCCAGCAGCCGGACTAGCGGGGGGGCCGCGAACACCGGGGAGCTGTTTTTT. Encoded protein: CASSRTSGGAANTGELFF.

This chain uses TRBV20-1 with TRBJ2-2; maybe TRBD2 (7 bases). Per the germline V gene, CDR1 is DFQATT and CDR2 is SNEGSKA (reference sequence). V lost 0 bases to trimming and J lost 2 bases, with 10 bases between them. The CDR3 contains 15 residues. The CDR3 region is CSARDGGHNTGELFF. The DNA of the CDR3 is TGCAGTGCTAGAGACGGGGGGCACAACACCGGGGAGCTGTTTTTT.

The rearrangement joins TRBV5-1 to TRBJ1-5; the D is unclear. Germline V lookup: CDR1 SGHRS, CDR2 YFSETQ. The V gene lost 4 bases and the J gene lost 5 bases, with 13 bases spanning the gap. The CDR3 length is 14 residues. The CDR3: CASSVDGIDQPQHF. The CDR3 DNA sequence: TGCGCCAGCAGCGTGGACGGGATAGATCAGCCCCAGCATTTT.

This clonotype turned up a few times. The V call is TRBV7-2, the J call TRBJ2-6; 7 nucleotides line up with TRBD1. The CDR3 loop spans 16 amino acids. Germline-derived CDR1 and CDR2 are SGHTA and FQGNSA. With V trimmed by 7 bases and J by 4 bases, 10 bases remained unmatched. The CDR3 protein is CASTLGQLMGANVLTF. DNA for the CDR3: TGTGCCAGCACCCTGGGACAGCTCATGGGGGCCAACGTCCTGACTTTC.

This chain uses TRBV11-2 with TRBJ2-1; 7 bases map to TRBD2. V was clipped by 5 bases and J by 2 bases; unmatched bases: 9. Germline values: CDR1 SGHAT, CDR2 FQNNGV. The CDR3 sequence is 16 residues long. The CDR3 is CASSLTPGRAYNEQFF. The CDR3, as DNA: TGTGCCAGCAGCCTCACGCCGGGGAGGGCCTACAATGAGCAGTTCTTC.

The table lists this clonotype with many counts. The chain combines TRBV6-6 with TRBJ2-7; 9 bases map to TRBD1. Germline V gene sequence: CDR1 MNHNY, CDR2 SVGAGI (reference sequence). CDR3 length: 16 residues. The V segment lost 6 bases and the J segment 1 base; nucleotides outside the gene matches: 10. The CDR3 reads CASSGPGTGRSYEQYV. Here the CDR3 DNA reads TGTGCCAGCAGCGGACCCGGGACAGGGAGGTCCTACGAGCAGTACGTC.

V and J are TRBV27 and TRBJ1-5; tentatively, D is TRBD1 (5 bases). This CDR3 is built from 15 residues. Germline loops: CDR1 MNHEY, CDR2 SMNVEV (reference sequence). Trimming took off 0 bases at V and 4 bases at J, with 10 bases between the two ends. In DNA form, the CDR3 reads TGTGCCAGCAGTTTATCGGCAGGGCGGAATCAGCCCCAGCATTTT. Its protein product is CASSLSAGRNQPQHF.

This clonotype was counted ten times or more. The chain is built from TRBV12-3 or TRBV12-4 and TRBJ2-3; no clear D. The ends were cut back, 5 bases at V and 5 bases at J, with 11 bases in the middle. The CDR3 runs 13 residues. The CDR3 DNA reads TGTGCCAGCAGTCTATTGAGAAGAGATACGCAGTATTTT. As protein: CASSLLRRDTQYF.

This clonotype was observed a few times. The chain recombines TRBV5-1 with TRBJ1-5; 9 nucleotides align to TRBD1. In germline, CDR1 is SGHRS, CDR2 YFSETQ. V gave up 4 bases and J gave up 7 bases; unmatched junction bases: 6. This CDR3 comprises 14 residues. Written as DNA, the CDR3 is TGCGCCAGCAGCCCGGACAGGGGAGGGCAGCCCCAGCATTTT. Translated: CASSPDRGGQPQHF.